A single sample gave rise to the 16 T cell receptor beta chains below, sequenced in a study of CD8 T cells in Susac syndrome. Random hexamers served to reverse transcribe about 0.5 to 1 ug RNA. TCRdb independently ran MiXCR on the immunoSEQ multiplex PCR reads; one entry per CDR3 protein. The table lists about 120,000 distinct CDR3 sequences, around 96% of them singletons. Sequencing input: CD8+ T cells from PBMCs. These receptors were taken from a human donor with Susac syndrome.

The chain couples TRBV4-1 to TRBJ2-1; no clear D. This CDR3 region has 15 residues. Between the trimmed V and J ends, which lost 5 bases and 9 bases, there was a span of 20 bases. Germline V lookup: CDR1 MGHRA, CDR2 YSYEKL. CDR3 in DNA: TGCGCCAGCAGCGACGTTGATGGACGGCGATTTGAGCAGTTCTTC. Its protein product is CASSDVDGRRFEQFF.

The chain links TRBV30 to TRBJ2-4; D not resolved. CDR3 size: 13 residues. The germline gives CDR1 GTSNPN, CDR2 SVGIG (reference sequence). With 5 bases removed from V and 0 bases from J, the gap between germline ends came to 8 bases. CDR3 in DNA: TGTGCCTGGGGTTCAGTAGCCAAAAACATTCAGTACTTC. It encodes CAWGSVAKNIQYF.

The V and J genes are TRBV20-1 and TRBJ2-1; D is uncertain. Looked up from germline, CDR1 is DFQATT and CDR2 is SNEGSKA (reference sequence). With 0 bases removed from V and 10 bases from J, the gap between germline ends came to 16 bases. The CDR3 spans 14 residues. In nucleotides, the CDR3 is TGCAGTGCTAGAGATCTTGGTAGCCTCGGGGAGCAGTTCTTC. Protein sequence: CSARDLGSLGEQFF.

The V call is TRBV6-6, the J call TRBJ2-3, with TRBD2 as a possible D gene (6 bases). Trimming cost V 2 bases and J 0 bases, with 9 bases left between them. The CDR3 loop spans 15 amino acids. CDR1 is MNHNY, CDR2 SVGAGI, per germline (reference sequence). The CDR3 loop reads CASSYGGGSTDTQYF. The CDR3 coding sequence is TGTGCCAGCAGTTACGGTGGAGGGAGCACAGATACGCAGTATTTT.

This chain uses TRBV2 with TRBJ2-1; 10 bases fit TRBD1. The germline V gene encodes CDR1 SNHLY and CDR2 FYNNEI. After removal of 11 bases from V and 7 bases from J, the junction contained 8 bases not matched to a gene. The length of the CDR3 is 13 residues. CDR3 DNA sequence: TGTGCCTTCCGGGGACAGGGGTTGAATGAGCAGTTCTTC. It translates to CAFRGQGLNEQFF. The variable domain in full, with the rest retrieved from reference TRBV2 and TRBJ2-1, is EPEVTQTPSHQVTQMGQEVILRCVPISNHLYFYWYRQILGQKVEFLVSFYNNEISEKSEIFDDQFSVERPDGSNFTLKIRSTKLEDSAMYFCAFRGQGLNEQFFGPGTRLTVL.

The V gene is TRBV7-9, the J gene TRBJ1-2, with 9 bases identical to TRBD1. From germline, CDR1 is SEHNR and CDR2 FQNEAQ (reference sequence). The CDR3 extends over 15 amino acids. With 3 bases clipped from V and 4 bases from J, the junction kept 6 bases outside the gene matches. CDR3 amino acids: CASSFSPGQGYGYTF. The CDR3 DNA reads as TGTGCCAGCAGCTTCTCGCCGGGACAGGGCTATGGCTACACCTTC.

J is TRBJ2-5 and V is TRBV3-1; 7 bases align to TRBD2. Per the germline V gene, CDR1 is LGHDT and CDR2 is YNNKEL (reference sequence). The CDR3 sequence is 16 residues long. V lost 1 base and J lost 4; bases outside the gene matches: 9. CDR3 loop: CASSQGGEGLGETQYF. The CDR3 DNA reads as TGTGCCAGCAGCCAAGGGGGGGAGGGCCTTGGAGAGACCCAGTACTTC.

The CDR3 sequence: CSALMGEEFYEQYF. DNA for the CDR3: TGCAGTGCCCTCATGGGGGAGGAATTCTACGAGCAGTACTTC. V gene TRBV20-1 combines with J gene TRBJ2-7; tentatively, D is TRBD2 (6 bases). V was pared by 6 bases and J by 3 bases, with 18 bases between. Germline V gene lookup returns CDR1 DFQATT and CDR2 SNEGSKA (reference sequence). CDR3 length: 14 amino acids.

J is TRBJ2-7 and V is TRBV7-9, with no clear D. There are 12 residues in the CDR3. Looked up from germline, CDR1 is SEHNR and CDR2 is FQNEAQ (reference sequence). Trimming took 6 bases from V and 2 from J, leaving 8 bases between them. The CDR3 DNA is TGTGCCAGCAGTTTTCGACCCTACGAGCAGTACTTC. Protein product: CASSFRPYEQYF.

The V and J genes are TRBV7-9 and TRBJ2-1; tentatively, D is TRBD2 (6 bases). Trimming removed 1 base at V and 4 bases at J, with 11 bases between. In germline, CDR1 is SEHNR, CDR2 FQNEAQ (reference sequence). The CDR3 length is 15 residues. CDR3 nucleotides: TGTGCCAGCAGCTTAGTAGGAGGGCTTTACAATGAGCAGTTCTTC. Encoded protein: CASSLVGGLYNEQFF.

J is TRBJ1-1 and V is TRBV12-3 or TRBV12-4; perhaps TRBD1 as D (5 bases). CDR3 length: 11 amino acids. V was cut by 11 bases and J by 5 bases, with 12 bases left in between. CDR3 sequence: CASRGATEAFF. CDR3 bases: TGTGCCTCGAGAGGGGCAACTGAAGCTTTCTTT.

The chain uses TRBV28 and TRBJ1-1; D may be TRBD1 (6 bases). With 4 bases removed from V and 7 bases from J, the gap between germline ends came to 13 bases. From germline, CDR1 is MDHEN and CDR2 SYDVKM. The CDR3 length is 13 residues. This CDR3 is CASSSSGAGEAFF. For the CDR3, the DNA is TGTGCCAGCAGTTCCTCGGGGGCAGGTGAAGCTTTCTTT.

The CDR3 DNA sequence: TGTGCCAGTATGGGCGGGGAGCTGTTTTTT. It specifies CASMGGELFF. The genes are TRBV19 and TRBJ2-2; D is ambiguous. The CDR3 length is 10 residues. Trimming left V 7 bases short and J 7 bases short, with 4 bases between. Germline CDR1 and CDR2: LNHDA and SQIVND (reference sequence).

This clonotype occurred once. The J gene is TRBJ2-1, the V gene TRBV4-1, with D perhaps TRBD1 (5 bases). This CDR3 is built from 17 residues. Per germline, CDR1 MGHRA and CDR2 YSYEKL. The ends were cut back, 0 bases at V and 0 bases at J, with 12 bases in the middle. In DNA form, the CDR3 reads TGCGCCAGCAGCCAAGATAAGGGGAAGGGCTCCTACAATGAGCAGTTCTTC. This gives the protein CASSQDKGKGSYNEQFF.

The chain combines TRBV20-1 with TRBJ1-1, with D possibly TRBD1 on 6 matching bases. The germline gives CDR1 DFQATT, CDR2 SNEGSKA (reference sequence). This CDR3 region has 15 residues. V shed 6 bases and J shed 4 bases, with 21 bases lying between them. The CDR3 protein is CSAPGTGPRGTEAFF. CDR3 bases: TGCAGTGCCCCAGGCACGGGCCCCAGGGGCACTGAAGCTTTCTTT.

This clonotype was detected a few times. The CDR3 is CSVAGGGYNEQFF. In nucleotides, the CDR3 is TGCAGCGTTGCCGGGGGCGGGTACAATGAGCAGTTCTTC. This chain uses TRBV29-1 with TRBJ2-1; the D call may be TRBD1 or TRBD2 (6 bases each). Trimming stripped 4 bases from V and 4 bases from J, with 11 bases between. CDR3 size: 13 residues. Germline lookup yields CDR1 SQVTM and CDR2 ANQGSEA.